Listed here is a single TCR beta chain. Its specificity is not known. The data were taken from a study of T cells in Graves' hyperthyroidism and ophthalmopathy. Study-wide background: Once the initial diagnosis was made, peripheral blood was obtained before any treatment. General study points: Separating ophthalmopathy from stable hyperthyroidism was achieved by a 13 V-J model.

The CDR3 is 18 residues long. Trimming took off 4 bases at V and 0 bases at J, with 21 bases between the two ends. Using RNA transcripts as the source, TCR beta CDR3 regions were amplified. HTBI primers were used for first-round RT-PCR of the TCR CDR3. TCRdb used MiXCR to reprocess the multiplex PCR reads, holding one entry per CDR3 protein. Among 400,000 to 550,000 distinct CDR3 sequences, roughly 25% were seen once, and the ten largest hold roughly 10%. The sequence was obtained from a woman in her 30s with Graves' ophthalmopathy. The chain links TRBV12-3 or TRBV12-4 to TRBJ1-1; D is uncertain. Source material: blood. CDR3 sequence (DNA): TGTGCCAGCAGTTCAGCTCCCTGGGAGGTAACGGTGAACACTGAAGCTTTCTTT. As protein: CASSSAPWEVTVNTEAFF.